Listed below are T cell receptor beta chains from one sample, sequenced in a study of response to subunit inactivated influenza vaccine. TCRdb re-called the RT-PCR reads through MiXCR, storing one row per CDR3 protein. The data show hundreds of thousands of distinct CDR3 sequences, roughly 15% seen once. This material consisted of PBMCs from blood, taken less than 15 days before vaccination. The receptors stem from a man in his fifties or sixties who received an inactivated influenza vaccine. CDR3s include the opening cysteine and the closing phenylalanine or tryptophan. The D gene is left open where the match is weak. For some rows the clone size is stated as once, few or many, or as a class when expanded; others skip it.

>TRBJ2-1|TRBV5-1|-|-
CASSLGDPYNEQFF
TGCGCCAGCAGCCTGGGAGACCCCTACAATGAGCAGTTCTTC
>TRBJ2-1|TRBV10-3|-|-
CAISESQTSNEQFF
TGTGCCATCAGTGAGTCCCAGACTAGTAATGAGCAGTTCTTC
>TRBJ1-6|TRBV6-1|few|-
CASSEGIGRVTSPLHF
TGTGCCAGCAGTGAAGGGATAGGGAGGGTAACTTCACCCCTCCACTTT
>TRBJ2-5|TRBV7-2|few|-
CASSLARPKETQYF
TGTGCCAGCAGCTTAGCGCGGCCCAAAGAGACCCAGTACTTC
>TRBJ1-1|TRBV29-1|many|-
CSDTTGGTAFF
TGCAGCGACACCACGGGGGGAACGGCTTTCTTT
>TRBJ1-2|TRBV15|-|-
CATSQGWGGTTNYGYTF
TGTGCCACCAGCCAGGGGTGGGGAGGGACCACCAACTATGGCTACACCTTC
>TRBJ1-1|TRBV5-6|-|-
CASSLGAGKDTEAFF
TGTGCCAGCAGCTTGGGGGCAGGGAAGGACACTGAAGCTTTCTTT
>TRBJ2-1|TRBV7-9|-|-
CASSFAGANYNEQFF
TGTGCCAGCAGCTTTGCAGGGGCCAACTACAATGAGCAGTTCTTC
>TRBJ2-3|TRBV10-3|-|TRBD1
CAISPTGGSDTQYF
TGTGCCATCAGTCCGACAGGGGGCTCCGATACGCAGTATTTT
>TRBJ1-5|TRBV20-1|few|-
CSGRGNSNQPQHF
TGCAGTGGTAGAGGTAATAGCAATCAGCCCCAGCATTTT
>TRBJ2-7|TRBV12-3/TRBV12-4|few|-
CASSSYSEQYF
TGTGCCAGCAGTTCATACTCCGAGCAGTACTTC
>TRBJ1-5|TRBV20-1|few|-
CSARTDGNQPQHF
TGCAGTGCTAGAACGGATGGCAATCAGCCCCAGCATTTT
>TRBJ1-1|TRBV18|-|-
CASSPQGASDTEAFF
TGTGCCAGCTCACCGCAGGGAGCGAGCGACACTGAAGCTTTCTTT
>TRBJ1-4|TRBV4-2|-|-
CASSLRDGAGEKLFF
TGTGCCAGCAGCCTTCGGGACGGCGCGGGGGAAAAACTGTTTTTT
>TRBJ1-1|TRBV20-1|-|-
CSARALSGPVTEAFF
TGCAGTGCTAGGGCTTTATCAGGGCCGGTCACTGAAGCTTTCTTT
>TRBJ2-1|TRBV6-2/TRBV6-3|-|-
CASSYSTQGTYNEQFF
TGTGCCAGCAGTTACTCGACTCAGGGTACCTACAATGAGCAGTTCTTC
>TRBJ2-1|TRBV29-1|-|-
CSVGGDVMGEQFF
TGCAGCGTTGGTGGAGATGTTATGGGGGAGCAGTTCTTC
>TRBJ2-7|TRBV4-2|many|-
CASSQDLGSPSYEQYF
TGTGCCAGCAGCCAAGATTTGGGGTCCCCATCCTACGAGCAGTACTTC
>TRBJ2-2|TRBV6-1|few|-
CASSEIIGVTGELFF
TGTGCCAGCAGTGAAATAATCGGGGTCACCGGGGAGCTGTTTTTT
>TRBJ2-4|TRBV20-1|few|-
CSARASAEAKNIQYF
TGCAGTGCTAGAGCTAGCGCCGAAGCCAAAAACATTCAGTACTTC
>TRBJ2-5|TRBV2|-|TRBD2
CASREISGKETQYF
TGTGCCAGCAGAGAAATTAGCGGGAAAGAGACCCAGTACTTC
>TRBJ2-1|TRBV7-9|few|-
CASSLARTPYNEQFF
TGTGCCAGCAGCTTAGCAAGGACACCATACAATGAGCAGTTCTTC
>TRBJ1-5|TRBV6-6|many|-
CASSYFMNQPQHF
TGTGCCAGCAGTTACTTTATGAACCAGCCCCAGCATTTT
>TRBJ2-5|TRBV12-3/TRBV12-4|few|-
CASIWTPGKETQYF
TGTGCCAGCATCTGGACCCCGGGGAAGGAGACCCAGTACTTC
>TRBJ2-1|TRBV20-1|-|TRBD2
CSATLAGLDNEQFF
TGCAGTGCTACCCTAGCGGGATTAGACAATGAGCAGTTCTTC
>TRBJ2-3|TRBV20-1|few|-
CSARGESDTQYF
TGCAGTGCTAGAGGAGAGTCAGATACGCAGTATTTT
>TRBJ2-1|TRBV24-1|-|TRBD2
CATSDLPGRVYNEQFF
TGTGCCACCAGTGATTTGCCCGGGAGGGTGTACAATGAGCAGTTCTTC
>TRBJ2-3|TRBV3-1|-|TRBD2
CASSQGRGGSTDTQYF
TGTGCCAGCAGCCAAGGAAGGGGAGGGTCCACAGATACGCAGTATTTT
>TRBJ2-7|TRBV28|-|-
CASTPGPLVSYEQYF
TGTGCCAGCACCCCGGGCCCCCTTGTCTCCTACGAGCAGTACTTC
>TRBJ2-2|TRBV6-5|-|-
CASSYTGRFTGELFF
TGTGCCAGCAGTTACACGGGACGTTTTACCGGGGAGCTGTTTTTT
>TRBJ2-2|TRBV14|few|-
CASSHVPYRGELFF
TGTGCCAGCAGCCACGTCCCTTACCGCGGGGAGCTGTTTTTT
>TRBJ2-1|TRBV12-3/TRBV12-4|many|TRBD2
CASSRSGNSYNEQFF
TGTGCCAGCAGCCGTAGCGGGAACTCCTACAATGAGCAGTTCTTC
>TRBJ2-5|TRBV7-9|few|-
CASRGALWGLQETQYF
TGTGCCAGCAGAGGAGCTCTCTGGGGGCTTCAAGAGACCCAGTACTTC
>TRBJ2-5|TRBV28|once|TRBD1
CASRDRGQKFETQYF
TGTGCCAGCCGAGACAGGGGGCAAAAATTTGAGACCCAGTACTTC
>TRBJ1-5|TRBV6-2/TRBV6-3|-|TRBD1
CASSPTGGVQPQHF
TGTGCCAGCAGTCCGACAGGGGGAGTTCAGCCCCAGCATTTT
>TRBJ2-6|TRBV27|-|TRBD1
CASSGQGSISGANVLTF
TGTGCCAGCAGCGGACAGGGCTCTATCTCTGGGGCCAACGTCCTGACTTTC
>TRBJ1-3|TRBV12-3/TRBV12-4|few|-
CASSGTTGNTIYF
TGTGCCAGCAGTGGGACGACTGGAAACACCATATATTTT
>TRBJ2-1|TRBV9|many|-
CASSVGRSSYNEQFF
TGTGCCAGCAGCGTCGGGCGAAGCTCCTACAATGAGCAGTTCTTC
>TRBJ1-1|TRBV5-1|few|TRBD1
CASSGGQRNTEAFF
TGCGCCAGCAGCGGGGGACAGAGGAACACTGAAGCTTTCTTT
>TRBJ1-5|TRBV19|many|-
CASSAGTRILQPQHF
TGTGCCAGTAGTGCCGGGACACGGATTCTTCAGCCCCAGCATTTT
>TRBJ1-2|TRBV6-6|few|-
CASNSLSRFGYTF
TGTGCCAGCAATTCCCTTAGCAGGTTCGGCTACACCTTC
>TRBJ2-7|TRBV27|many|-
CASSLDGRTGYEQYF
TGTGCCAGCAGTTTAGACGGTAGAACCGGGTACGAGCAGTACTTC
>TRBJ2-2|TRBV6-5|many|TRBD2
CASSYSWTSGRANTGELFF
TGTGCCAGCAGTTACTCATGGACTAGCGGGAGGGCGAACACCGGGGAGCTGTTTTTT
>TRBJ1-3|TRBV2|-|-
CASSDDRRIGNTIYF
TGTGCCAGCAGTGATGACAGAAGAATTGGAAACACCATATATTTT
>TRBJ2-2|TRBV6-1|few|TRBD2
CASSKRLAGSNTGELFF
TGTGCCAGCAGTAAGAGACTAGCGGGGTCGAACACCGGGGAGCTGTTTTTT
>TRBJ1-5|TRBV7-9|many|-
CASSFAGSGRSNQPQHF
TGTGCCAGCAGCTTTGCAGGATCGGGAAGAAGCAATCAGCCCCAGCATTTT
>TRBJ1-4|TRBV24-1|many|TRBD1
CATSDSGQGATNEKLFF
TGTGCCACCAGTGACAGCGGACAGGGGGCAACTAATGAAAAACTGTTTTTT
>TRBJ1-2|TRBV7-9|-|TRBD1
CASSLGQGAPSYGYTF
TGTGCCAGCAGCTTAGGACAGGGGGCGCCTAGCTATGGCTACACCTTC
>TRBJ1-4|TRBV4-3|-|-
CASSQDIGTGNEKLFF
TGCGCCAGCAGCCAAGATATAGGAACGGGGAATGAAAAACTGTTTTTT
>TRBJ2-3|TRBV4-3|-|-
CASSQDYPAGALSTDTQYF
TGCGCCAGCAGCCAAGATTACCCGGCAGGGGCGCTGAGCACAGATACGCAGTATTTT
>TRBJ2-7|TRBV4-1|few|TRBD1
CASSQDLLGTGLYF
TGCGCCAGCAGCCAAGATCTATTAGGGACAGGGCTGTACTTC
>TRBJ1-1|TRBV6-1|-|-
CASSEGTPRVTEAFF
TGTGCCAGCAGTGAAGGGACCCCGAGAGTGACTGAAGCTTTCTTT
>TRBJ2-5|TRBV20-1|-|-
CSAPRDWEETQYF
TGCAGTGCTCCACGGGACTGGGAAGAGACCCAGTACTTC
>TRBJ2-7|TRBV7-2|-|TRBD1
CASSPTAGGIEQYF
TGTGCCAGCAGTCCCACGGCAGGGGGAATAGAGCAGTACTTC
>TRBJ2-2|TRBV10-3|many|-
CAISNTGELFF
TGTGCCATCAGTAACACCGGGGAGCTGTTTTTT